This T cell receptor (beta chain) is from a study of blood T cell repertoires in COVID-19. Original methodology: Reference gene primer amplification gave estimated nucleated cell counts. Profiling relied on immunoSEQ multiplex PCR, and the TCRdb table lists in-frame clones only, not all of them. V, J and clone size are taken as reported in that table, and D and trimming were inferred from the DNA itself. The sample lists 250,000 to 400,000 clones, 88% occurring once. This clone was counted between two and nine times. The V gene's germline CDR1 is MDHEN and CDR2 SYDVKM. V lost 5 bases, J lost 3 bases, and 23 bases lay in between. CDR3 length: 18 amino acids.

The clonotype originates from a woman in her thirties with COVID-19, enrolled during active disease. V usage is TRBV28 and J usage is TRBJ1-5, with a tentative D call TRBD1 (6 bases). Sequenced sample: peripheral blood. The CDR3 DNA follows: TGTGCCAGCAGTGGGCCCATGACAGGCCGTTCTGACAATCAGCCCCAGCATTTT. Residues: CASSGPMTGRSDNQPQHF.